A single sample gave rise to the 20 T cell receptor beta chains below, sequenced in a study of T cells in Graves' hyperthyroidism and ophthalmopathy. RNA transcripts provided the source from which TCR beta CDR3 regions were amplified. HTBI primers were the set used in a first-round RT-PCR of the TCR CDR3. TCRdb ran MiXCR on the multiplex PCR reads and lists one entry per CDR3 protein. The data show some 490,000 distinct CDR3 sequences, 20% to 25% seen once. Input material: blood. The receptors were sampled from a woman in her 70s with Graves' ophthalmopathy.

For the CDR3, the DNA is TGTGCCAGCAGTTCCAGGGGGCACGGCTACACCTTC. Residues: CASSSRGHGYTF. The chain combines TRBV27 with TRBJ1-2, with 8 bases lining up with TRBD1. Germline V gene lookup returns CDR1 MNHEY and CDR2 SMNVEV (reference sequence). The V segment lost 4 bases and the J segment 8 bases; nucleotides outside the gene matches: 3. This CDR3 has 12 residues.

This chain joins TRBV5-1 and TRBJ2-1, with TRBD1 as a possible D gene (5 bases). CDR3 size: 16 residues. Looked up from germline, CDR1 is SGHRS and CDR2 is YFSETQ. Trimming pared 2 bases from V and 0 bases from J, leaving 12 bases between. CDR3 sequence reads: CASSFGRTSSYNEQFF. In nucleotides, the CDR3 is TGCGCCAGCAGCTTCGGACGGACAAGCTCCTACAATGAGCAGTTCTTC.

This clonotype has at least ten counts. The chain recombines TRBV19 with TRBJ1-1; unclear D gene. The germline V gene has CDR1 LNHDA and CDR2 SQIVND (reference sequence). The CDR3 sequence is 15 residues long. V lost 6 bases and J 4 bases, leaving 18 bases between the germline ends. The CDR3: CASSPFARASTEAFF. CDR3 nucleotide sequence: TGTGCCAGTAGCCCCTTTGCCCGGGCAAGCACTGAAGCTTTCTTT.

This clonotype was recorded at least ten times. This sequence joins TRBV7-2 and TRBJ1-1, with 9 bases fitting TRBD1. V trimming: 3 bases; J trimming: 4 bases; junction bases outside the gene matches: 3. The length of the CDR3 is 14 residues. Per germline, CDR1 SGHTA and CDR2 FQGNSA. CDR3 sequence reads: CASSFQGQGTEAFF. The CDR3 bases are TGTGCCAGCAGCTTCCAGGGACAGGGCACTGAAGCTTTCTTT.

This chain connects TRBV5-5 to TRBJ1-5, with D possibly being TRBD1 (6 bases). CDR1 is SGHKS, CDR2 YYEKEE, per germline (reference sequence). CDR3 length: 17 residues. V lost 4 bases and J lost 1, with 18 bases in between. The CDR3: CASSPTGIVGSNQPQHF. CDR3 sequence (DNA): TGTGCCAGCAGCCCAACAGGGATCGTTGGAAGCAATCAGCCCCAGCATTTT.

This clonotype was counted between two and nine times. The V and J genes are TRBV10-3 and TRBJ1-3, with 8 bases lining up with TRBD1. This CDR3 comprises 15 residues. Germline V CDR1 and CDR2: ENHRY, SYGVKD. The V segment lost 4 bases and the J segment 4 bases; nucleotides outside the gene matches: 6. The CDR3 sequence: CAISGATGVGNTIYF. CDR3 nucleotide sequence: TGTGCCATCAGTGGGGCGACAGGGGTCGGAAACACCATATATTTT.

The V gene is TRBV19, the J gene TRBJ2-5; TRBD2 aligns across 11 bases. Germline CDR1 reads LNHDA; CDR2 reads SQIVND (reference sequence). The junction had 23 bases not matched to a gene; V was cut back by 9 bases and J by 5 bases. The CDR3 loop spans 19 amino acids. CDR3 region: CASSPGVATSGAKRETQYF. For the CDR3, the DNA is TGTGCCAGCAGCCCCGGCGTCGCGACTAGCGGGGCCAAGAGGGAGACCCAGTACTTC.

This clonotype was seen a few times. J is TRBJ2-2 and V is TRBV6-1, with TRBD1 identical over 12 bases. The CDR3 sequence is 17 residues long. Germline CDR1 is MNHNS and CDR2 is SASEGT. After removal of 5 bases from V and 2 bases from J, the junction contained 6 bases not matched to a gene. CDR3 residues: CASSSWDRGRNTGELFF. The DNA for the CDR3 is TGTGCCAGCAGTTCCTGGGACAGGGGGCGAAACACCGGGGAGCTGTTTTTT.

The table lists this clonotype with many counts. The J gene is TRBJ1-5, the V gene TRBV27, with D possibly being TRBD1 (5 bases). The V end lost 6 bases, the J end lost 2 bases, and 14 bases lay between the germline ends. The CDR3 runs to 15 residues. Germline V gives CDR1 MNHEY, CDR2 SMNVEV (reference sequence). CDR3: CASSPGGARNQPQHF. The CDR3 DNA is TGTGCCAGCAGCCCAGGAGGGGCTCGCAATCAGCCCCAGCATTTT.

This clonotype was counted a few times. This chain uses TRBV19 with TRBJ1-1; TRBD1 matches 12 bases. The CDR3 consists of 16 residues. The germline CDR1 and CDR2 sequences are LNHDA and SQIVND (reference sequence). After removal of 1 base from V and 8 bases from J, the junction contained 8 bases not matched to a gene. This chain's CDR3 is CASSIGIGTGGLEAFF. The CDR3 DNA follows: TGTGCCAGTAGTATAGGAATCGGGACAGGGGGCCTGGAAGCTTTCTTT.

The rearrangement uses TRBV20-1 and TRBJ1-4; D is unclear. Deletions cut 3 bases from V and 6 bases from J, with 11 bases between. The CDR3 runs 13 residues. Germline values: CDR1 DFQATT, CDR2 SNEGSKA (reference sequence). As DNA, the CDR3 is TGCAGTGCTAGTTTGGTCCAGGATGAAAAACTGTTTTTT. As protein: CSASLVQDEKLFF.

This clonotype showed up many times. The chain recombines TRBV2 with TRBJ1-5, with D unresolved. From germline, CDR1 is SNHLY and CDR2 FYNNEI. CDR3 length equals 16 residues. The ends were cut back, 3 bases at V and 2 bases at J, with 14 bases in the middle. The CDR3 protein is CASSEGLMVGNQPQHF. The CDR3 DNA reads TGTGCCAGCAGTGAGGGTCTTATGGTTGGCAATCAGCCCCAGCATTTT.

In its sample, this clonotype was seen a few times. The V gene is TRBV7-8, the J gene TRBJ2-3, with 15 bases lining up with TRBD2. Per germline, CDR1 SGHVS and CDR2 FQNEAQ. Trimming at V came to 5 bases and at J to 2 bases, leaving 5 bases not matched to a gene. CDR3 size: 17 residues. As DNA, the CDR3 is TGTGCCAGCAGCACCCGGACTAGCGGGAGGGTCACAGATACGCAGTATTTT. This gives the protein CASSTRTSGRVTDTQYF.

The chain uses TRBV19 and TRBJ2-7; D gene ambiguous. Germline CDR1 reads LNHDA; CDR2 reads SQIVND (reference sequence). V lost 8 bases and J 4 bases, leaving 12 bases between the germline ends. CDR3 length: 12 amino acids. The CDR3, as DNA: TGTGCCAGTGCCTCAGGCGGTTACGAGCAGTACTTC. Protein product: CASASGGYEQYF.

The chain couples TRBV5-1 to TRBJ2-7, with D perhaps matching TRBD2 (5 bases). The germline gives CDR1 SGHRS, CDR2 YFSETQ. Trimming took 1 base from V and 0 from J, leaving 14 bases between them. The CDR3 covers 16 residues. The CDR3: CASSLSGGFRSYEQYF. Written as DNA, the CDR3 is TGCGCCAGCAGCTTGTCAGGCGGGTTTCGCTCCTACGAGCAGTACTTC. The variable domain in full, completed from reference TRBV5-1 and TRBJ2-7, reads KAGVTQTPRYLIKTRGQQVTLSCSPISGHRSVSWYQQTPGQGLQFLFEYFSETQRNKGNFPGRFSGRQFSNSRSEMNVSTLELGDSALYLCASSLSGGFRSYEQYFGPGTRLTVT.

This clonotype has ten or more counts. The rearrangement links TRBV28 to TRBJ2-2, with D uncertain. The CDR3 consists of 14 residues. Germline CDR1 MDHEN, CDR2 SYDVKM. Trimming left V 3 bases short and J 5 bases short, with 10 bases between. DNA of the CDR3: TGTGCCAGCAGTTTCTGGGAAGCGACCGGGGAGCTGTTTTTT. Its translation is CASSFWEATGELFF.

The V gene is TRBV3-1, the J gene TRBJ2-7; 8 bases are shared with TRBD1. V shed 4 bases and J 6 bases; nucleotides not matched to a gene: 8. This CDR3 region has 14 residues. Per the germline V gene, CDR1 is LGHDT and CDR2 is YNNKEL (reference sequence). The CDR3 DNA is TGTGCCAGCAGCCCCGGACAGGGAAGAGGCGAGCAGTACTTC. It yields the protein CASSPGQGRGEQYF.

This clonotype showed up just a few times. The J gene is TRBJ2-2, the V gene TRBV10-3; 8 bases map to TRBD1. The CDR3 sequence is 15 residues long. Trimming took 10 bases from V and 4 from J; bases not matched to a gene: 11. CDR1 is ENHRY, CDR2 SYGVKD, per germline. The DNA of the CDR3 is TGTGCCACCCCGAAGGACAGGGAGTTCACCGGGGAGCTGTTTTTT. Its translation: CATPKDREFTGELFF.

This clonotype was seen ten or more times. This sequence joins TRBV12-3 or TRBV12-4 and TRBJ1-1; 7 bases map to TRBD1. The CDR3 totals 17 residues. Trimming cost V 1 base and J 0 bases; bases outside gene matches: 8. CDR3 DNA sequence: TGTGCCAGCAGTTTAGGGGGGGACAGAATATTGAACACTGAAGCTTTCTTT. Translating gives CASSLGGDRILNTEAFF.

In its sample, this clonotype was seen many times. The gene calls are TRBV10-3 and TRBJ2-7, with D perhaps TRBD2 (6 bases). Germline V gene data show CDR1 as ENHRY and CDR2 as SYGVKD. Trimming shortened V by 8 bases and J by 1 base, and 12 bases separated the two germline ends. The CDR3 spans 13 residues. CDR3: CAIGLSGSYEQYF. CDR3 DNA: TGTGCCATCGGGCTAAGCGGGTCCTACGAGCAGTACTTC.